The next 23 T cell receptor beta chains were all read from a single sample in a study of T-cell memory formation after mild COVID-19. TCRdb independently ran MiXCR on the 5' RACE reads; one entry per CDR3 protein. The sample has 170,000 or so distinct CDR3 sequences; less than 40% are singletons. The sequenced sample was PBMCs or a T cell subset sorted from them (not recorded which). The receptors originated from an adult woman who had mild COVID-19 (a few samples of this study predate the infection). Cell type and time point are not known.

The chain carries TRBV6-5 and TRBJ2-3; TRBD2 agrees at 8 bases. Germline V lookup: CDR1 MNHEY, CDR2 SVGAGI. V lost 6 bases to trimming and J lost 1 base; unmatched junction nucleotides: 6. The CDR3 runs to 15 residues. This CDR3 is CASSPGGVGTDTQYF. CDR3 DNA: TGTGCCAGCAGCCCCGGGGGGGTTGGCACAGATACGCAGTATTTT.

This clonotype was detected only a few times. The rearrangement joins TRBV10-3 to TRBJ2-6; D unresolved. V lost 10 bases, J lost 2 bases, and 12 bases lay in between. Germline V gene sequence: CDR1 ENHRY, CDR2 SYGVKD. The CDR3 length is 14 residues. CDR3 loop: CASQPGTGANVLTF. DNA of the CDR3: TGTGCCAGCCAACCAGGAACTGGGGCCAACGTCCTGACTTTC.

The chain joins TRBV14 to TRBJ1-2, with 9 bases fitting TRBD1. J was trimmed by 8 bases and V by 3 bases; bases with no gene match: 22. The CDR3 is 19 residues long. In germline, CDR1 is SGHDN, CDR2 FVKESK. The chain's CDR3 is CASSQLGFFGQDRGEGYTF. CDR3 nucleotides: TGTGCCAGCAGCCAGCTCGGCTTCTTCGGCCAGGACAGGGGCGAAGGCTACACCTTC.

In its sample, this clonotype was seen a few times. The rearrangement joins TRBV29-1 to TRBJ1-1; D perhaps matches TRBD1 (6 bases). Trimming removed 2 bases at V and 0 bases at J, with 13 bases between. This CDR3 region has 15 residues. Germline lookup yields CDR1 SQVTM and CDR2 ANQGSEA. DNA of the CDR3: TGCAGCGTTGAAATGACAGGAATACTGAACACTGAAGCTTTCTTT. As protein: CSVEMTGILNTEAFF.

The chain employs TRBV6-2 or TRBV6-3 and TRBJ1-1; 7 bases match TRBD1. With V trimmed by 0 bases and J by 0 bases, 4 bases remained unmatched. The CDR3 spans 16 residues. Germline V gene sequence: CDR1 MNHEY, CDR2 SVGEGT. This chain's CDR3 is CASSYSGGRVNTEAFF. The CDR3 region has the DNA TGTGCCAGCAGTTACTCAGGGGGCAGAGTGAACACTGAAGCTTTCTTT.

This clonotype was picked up a small number of times. V is TRBV12-3 or TRBV12-4 and J is TRBJ2-1; tentative D call: TRBD2 (5 bases). The CDR3 extends over 15 amino acids. V was clipped by 6 bases and J by 5 bases, with 17 bases between them. CDR3 region: CASRSLASNNNEQFF. CDR3 bases: TGTGCCAGCAGATCCCTAGCTTCCAATAACAATGAGCAGTTCTTC.

This clonotype was seen a few times. The rearrangement links TRBV18 to TRBJ2-5; 9 nucleotides match TRBD2. The length of the CDR3 is 17 residues. CDR1 and CDR2 (germline): KGHSH, LQKENI. The V gene end was trimmed by 3 bases and the J gene end by 3 bases; junction bases not matched to a gene: 11. CDR3 DNA sequence: TGTGCCAGCTCACCTGGGCCTAGCGGGATATTGAAAGAGACCCAGTACTTC. Translated, it gives CASSPGPSGILKETQYF.

This clonotype was detected a few times. The J gene is TRBJ2-1, the V gene TRBV24-1; TRBD1 aligns across 7 bases. Looked up from germline, CDR1 is KGHDR and CDR2 is SFDVKD. There are 16 residues in the CDR3. V shed 5 bases and J 5 bases; nucleotides not matched to a gene: 11. The CDR3 sequence is CATSASRDSKDNEQFF. The CDR3 DNA sequence: TGTGCCACCAGTGCCTCCCGGGACAGCAAAGACAATGAGCAGTTCTTC.

This clonotype was seen a few times. The chain is built from TRBV7-3 and TRBJ2-1; D call uncertain. V was pared by 0 bases and J by 9 bases, with 6 bases between. The germline V gene encodes CDR1 SGHTA and CDR2 FQGTGA. The CDR3 sequence is 12 residues long. The CDR3: CASSLTGGEQFF. The DNA of the CDR3 is TGTGCCAGCAGCTTAACAGGCGGTGAGCAGTTCTTC. The whole variable domain, filled in from reference TRBV7-3 and TRBJ2-1, reads GAGVSQTPSNKVTEKGKYVELRCDPISGHTALYWYRQSLGQGPEFLIYFQGTGAADDSGLPNDRFFAVRPEGSVSTLKIQRTERGDSAVYLCASSLTGGEQFFGPGTRLTVL.

This sequence joins TRBV7-2 and TRBJ2-1; D not resolved. The V end lost 4 bases, the J end lost 8 bases, and 27 bases lay between the germline ends. The CDR3 length is 18 residues. CDR1 is SGHTA and CDR2 is FQGNSA in the germline V gene. Here the CDR3 reads CASSSFSLGTIGLDEQFF. CDR3 sequence (DNA): TGTGCCAGCAGCTCGTTTTCGTTGGGCACCATTGGTTTGGATGAGCAGTTCTTC.

The chain combines TRBV19 with TRBJ1-3; the match to TRBD1 covers 7 bases. V shed 8 bases, J shed 4 bases, and the junction held 8 bases outside the gene matches. Germline CDR1 LNHDA, CDR2 SQIVND (reference sequence). This CDR3 spans 14 amino acids. CDR3 loop: CASETGTAGNTIYF. CDR3 in DNA: TGTGCCAGTGAGACCGGGACAGCAGGAAACACCATATATTTT.

Ten or more counts support this clonotype. J is TRBJ2-1 and V is TRBV11-2; TRBD2 matches 8 bases. Germline V lookup: CDR1 SGHAT, CDR2 FQNNGV. The CDR3 spans 16 residues. Trimming at V came to 3 bases and at J to 0 bases, leaving 4 bases not matched to a gene. CDR3 sequence: CASSFIAGSSYNEQFF. CDR3 DNA: TGTGCCAGCAGCTTTATAGCGGGAAGCTCCTACAATGAGCAGTTCTTC. The whole variable domain, remainder taken from reference TRBV11-2 and TRBJ2-1, is EAGVAQSPRYKIIEKRQSVAFWCNPISGHATLYWYQQILGQGPKLLIQFQNNGVVDDSQLPKDRFSAERLKGVDSTLKIQPAKLEDSAVYLCASSFIAGSSYNEQFFGPGTRLTVL.

The gene calls are TRBV12-3 or TRBV12-4 and TRBJ2-1; TRBD1 aligns across 9 bases. This CDR3 has 14 residues. After removal of 7 bases from V and 7 bases from J, the junction contained 8 bases not matched to a gene. Written as DNA, the CDR3 is TGTGCCAGCACCAGGGACAGGGATAGAAATGAGCAGTTCTTC. Its translation: CASTRDRDRNEQFF.

This clonotype was seen more than once but under ten times. The chain employs TRBV20-1 and TRBJ1-4; 9 bases map to TRBD1. There are 16 residues in the CDR3. Trimming cost V 0 bases and J 8 bases; bases outside gene matches: 10. Germline CDR1 DFQATT, CDR2 SNEGSKA (reference sequence). The CDR3, as DNA: TGCAGTGCTAGAGATGGAGGGGACAGGGCTTACGAAAAACTGTTTTTT. It codes for CSARDGGDRAYEKLFF.

The chain has TRBV12-3 or TRBV12-4 and TRBJ1-1; the match to TRBD1 covers 7 bases. Losses at the gene ends were 0 bases for V and 10 bases for J; bases not matched to a gene: 5. This CDR3 spans 13 amino acids. In DNA form, the CDR3 reads TGTGCCAGCAGTTTAGCGAGACAGGGAAGAGCTTTCTTT. Protein: CASSLARQGRAFF.

This clonotype was detected a few times. The chain is built from TRBV4-2 and TRBJ2-1; 10 bases fit TRBD1. The junction had 6 bases not matched to a gene; V was cut back by 1 base and J by 6 bases. This CDR3 is built from 16 residues. Germline V gene lookup returns CDR1 LGHNA and CDR2 YNFKEQ. Here the CDR3 DNA reads TGTGCCAGCAGCCAAGTGGACAGGGGGACCCTCAATGAGCAGTTCTTC. Its translation is CASSQVDRGTLNEQFF.

The V gene is TRBV10-3, the J gene TRBJ1-1; the match to TRBD1 covers 11 bases. Trimming cost V 6 bases and J 1 base; bases outside gene matches: 7. Germline V gene sequence: CDR1 ENHRY, CDR2 SYGVKD. The CDR3 is 16 amino acids. The CDR3: CAIRPGTGGGNTEAFF. In DNA, the CDR3 is TGTGCCATCAGGCCCGGGACAGGGGGTGGGAACACTGAAGCTTTCTTT.

The chain carries TRBV7-8 and TRBJ2-3; TRBD1 matches at 10 bases. V shed 5 bases, J shed 15 bases, and the junction held 8 bases outside the gene matches. Per the germline V gene, CDR1 is SGHVS and CDR2 is FQNEAQ. This CDR3 comprises 12 residues. The CDR3: CASSPWTGGGYF. The DNA for the CDR3 is TGTGCCAGCAGCCCGTGGACAGGGGGAGGATATTTT.

The DNA of the CDR3 is TGTGCCAGCAGTAGGGAAGGATACAACACAGATACGCAGTATTTT. Protein: CASSREGYNTDTQYF. The V call is TRBV6-2 or TRBV6-3, the J call TRBJ2-3; D unresolved. The V gene's germline CDR1 is MNHEY and CDR2 SVGEGT. The CDR3 runs to 15 residues. Trimming left V 5 bases short and J 2 bases short, with 14 bases between.

This clonotype was detected a few times. V is TRBV20-1 and J is TRBJ2-7; 10 positions agree with TRBD2. This CDR3 has 15 residues. The V gene's germline CDR1 is DFQATT and CDR2 SNEGSKA (reference sequence). V lost 2 bases and J lost 4; bases outside the gene matches: 8. The CDR3 region has the DNA TGCAGTGCTAGAAAAGTAGCTAGCGGGGGATACGAGCAGTACTTC. Its translation: CSARKVASGGYEQYF.

This clonotype was seen more than once but under ten times. The chain recombines TRBV6-5 with TRBJ2-1; TRBD2 agrees at 12 bases. The CDR3 contains 15 residues. Trimming took 6 bases from V and 10 from J; bases not matched to a gene: 10. From germline, CDR1 is MNHEY and CDR2 SVGAGI. CDR3 amino acids: CASSETSGGPSEQFF. The CDR3 DNA reads as TGTGCCAGCAGCGAAACTAGCGGGGGGCCCTCGGAGCAGTTCTTC.

The gene calls are TRBV7-8 and TRBJ1-5, with D possibly matching TRBD1 (5 bases). The CDR3 is made up of 14 amino acids. Germline V CDR1 and CDR2: SGHVS, FQNEAQ. V lost 5 bases, J lost 2 bases, and 10 bases lay in between. The CDR3 DNA reads TGTGCCAGCAGCCCGGTGGGGGGCAATCAGCCCCAGCATTTT. This codes for CASSPVGGNQPQHF.

This clonotype has just a few counts. The V call is TRBV9, the J call TRBJ2-6; D is perhaps TRBD1 (6 bases). With 4 bases removed from V and 0 bases from J, the gap between germline ends came to 17 bases. This CDR3 is 18 amino acids long. In germline, CDR1 is SGDLS, CDR2 YYNGEE. The CDR3 here is CASSPWDTAYSGANVLTF. CDR3 DNA sequence: TGTGCCAGCAGCCCCTGGGACACGGCCTACTCTGGGGCCAACGTCCTGACTTTC.